One and the same sample provided the 3 T cell receptor beta chains below, sequenced in a study of blood T cell repertoires in COVID-19 (dated by TCRdb to the early 2020s). The library was produced with the immunoSEQ multiplex PCR assay. TCRdb holds this immuneACCESS table with in-frame rearrangements only. Some clones are missing; in checked studies, unresolved V genes explain under half, and the rest has no known cause. The sample contains about 200,000 clones, over 80% of them found a single time. The ten largest clones represent around 25% of the sample. Sequencing was done on a sample of peripheral blood. Receptor source: a man aged 40-49 years with acute or convalescent COVID-19.

The chain carries TRBV6-2 or TRBV6-3 and TRBJ2-6; TRBD1 aligns across 7 bases. Germline V CDR1 and CDR2: MNHEY, SVGEGT. The CDR3 spans 18 residues. J gave up 0 bases and V 3 bases, and 8 bases lay outside the gene matches. The CDR3 DNA sequence: TGTGCCAGCAGTTATAAAGGGACAGCAGACTCTGGGGCCAACGTCCTGACTTTC. Protein sequence: CASSYKGTADSGANVLTF.

The V gene is TRBV11-2, the J gene TRBJ1-2, with a weak D call TRBD1 (5 bases). CDR1 is SGHAT and CDR2 is FQNNGV in the germline V gene. The CDR3 sequence is 14 residues long. Between the trimmed V and J ends, which lost 5 bases and 4 bases, there was a span of 14 bases. As DNA, the CDR3 is TGTGCCAGCAGCACCGTAGGGGTCGGCTATGGCTACACCTTC. It specifies CASSTVGVGYGYTF.

This clone has just a few counts. The chain uses TRBV11-3 and TRBJ2-1, with 7 nucleotides matching TRBD2. Looked up from germline, CDR1 is SGHNT and CDR2 is YENEEA. This CDR3 is built from 14 residues. J lost 8 bases, V lost 5 bases, and 9 bases had no gene match. The CDR3 coding sequence is TGTGCCAGCAGCCGCGGGAGTGCTGTCGATGAGCAGTTCTTC. Amino acid sequence: CASSRGSAVDEQFF.